This T cell receptor beta chain was captured by sequencing in a study of radiation and T cells in renal cell carcinoma. Findings and limits, study-wide: From baseline, blood top tumor clonotypes peaked at 2 weeks post-radiation.

In its sample, this clone was seen a few times. The antigen is undetermined. The table came from immunoSEQ multiplex PCR; TCRdb's copy has only in-frame clones and leaves some out. The profile covers around 78,000 clones, with around 89% appearing a single time and 5% to 7.5% taken by the ten largest. Time point indicated: blood 4 weeks post-SBRT, at nephrectomy. Treatment reported: 15 Gy SBRT to primary tumor, nephrectomy 4 weeks later. Nephrectomy followed 15 Gy stereotactic body radiation by 4 weeks. Radiation-treated patients gave blood at baseline, week 2 and week 4. The tumor was a clear cell renal cell carcinoma. In germline, CDR1 is SGHRS, CDR2 YFSETQ. This CDR3 comprises 13 residues. V lost 5 bases and J 5 bases, leaving 12 bases between the germline ends.

The source was blood, collected from a patient whose treatment included radiotherapy and nephrectomy. The receptor was isolated from a woman aged 65 to 85 with renal cell carcinoma. This rearrangement joins TRBV5-1 to TRBJ2-3; D ambiguous. CDR3 protein: CASRIVSEDTQYF. CDR3 nucleotides: TGCGCCAGCAGGATCGTAAGCGAAGATACGCAGTATTTT.